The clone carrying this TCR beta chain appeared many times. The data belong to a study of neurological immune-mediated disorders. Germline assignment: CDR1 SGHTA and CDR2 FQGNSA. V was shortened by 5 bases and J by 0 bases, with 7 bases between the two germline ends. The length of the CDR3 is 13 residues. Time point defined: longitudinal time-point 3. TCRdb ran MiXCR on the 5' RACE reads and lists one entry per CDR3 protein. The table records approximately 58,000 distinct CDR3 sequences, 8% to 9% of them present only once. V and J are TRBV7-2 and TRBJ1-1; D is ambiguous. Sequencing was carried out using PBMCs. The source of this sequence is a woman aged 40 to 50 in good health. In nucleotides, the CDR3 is TGTGCCAGCAGCCGGGCGTTGAACACTGAAGCTTTCTTT. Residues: CASSRALNTEAFF.